This record looks at one TCR beta chain sequence and its context. The sample is drawn from a study of early T cells in non-severe SARS-CoV-2 infection. Study summary: From unsorted whole blood, bulk RNA was sequenced, and the chains remained unpaired.

Researchers attached unique molecular identifiers to individual cDNA molecules. TCRdb analysed the 5' RACE reads with MiXCR anew, one entry per CDR3 protein. Among about 94,000 distinct CDR3 sequences, about 13% were seen once, and the ten largest hold under 2.5%. The CDR3 consists of 13 residues. Germline V gene lookup returns CDR1 SGHDT and CDR2 YYEEEE. Trimming shortened V by 0 bases and J by 4 bases, and 5 bases separated the two germline ends. This rearrangement joins TRBV5-6 to TRBJ1-5, with D uncertain. Sequenced sample: whole blood. The sequence was obtained from an adult who was a healthcare worker with PCR-confirmed SARS-CoV-2 infection or an uninfected control (not recorded which). CDR3 DNA: TGTGCCAGCAGCTTGGGGCGGAATCAGCCCCAGCATTTT. This translates into CASSLGRNQPQHF.